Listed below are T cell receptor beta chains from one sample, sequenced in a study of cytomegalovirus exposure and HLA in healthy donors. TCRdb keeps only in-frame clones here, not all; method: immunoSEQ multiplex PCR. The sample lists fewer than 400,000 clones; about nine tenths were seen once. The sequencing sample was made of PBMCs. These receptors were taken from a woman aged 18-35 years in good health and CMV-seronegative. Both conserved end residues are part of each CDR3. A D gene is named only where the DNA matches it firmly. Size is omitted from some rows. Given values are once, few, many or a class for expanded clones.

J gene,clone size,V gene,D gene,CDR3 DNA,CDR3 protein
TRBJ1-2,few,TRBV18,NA,TGTGCCAGCTCACCACAGGGAGGGGCAGGGACCTATGGCTACACCTTC,CASSPQGGAGTYGYTF
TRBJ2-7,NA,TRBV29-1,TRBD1,TGCAGCGTAAGGACAGGGGGCTACGAGCAGTACTTC,CSVRTGGYEQYF
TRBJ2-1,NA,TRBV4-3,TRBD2,TGCGCCAGCAGCCAAGAGGGGTGGGGACTAGGGTCCTACAATGAGCAGTTCTTC,CASSQEGWGLGSYNEQFF
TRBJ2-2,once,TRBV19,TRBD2,TGTGCCAGTAGTATAGGGACTAGCTGGAGCGGGGAGCTGTTTTTT,CASSIGTSWSGELFF
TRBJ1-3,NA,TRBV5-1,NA,TGCGCCAGCAGCTTACAGGGTGCTGGAAACACCATATATTTT,CASSLQGAGNTIYF
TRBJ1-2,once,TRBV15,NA,TGTGCCACCAGCAGTAGAGAGAACTATGGCTACACCTTC,CATSSRENYGYTF
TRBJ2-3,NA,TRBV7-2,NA,TGTGCCAGCAGCTCAAACCAGGGGCTAACCGGAGATACGCAGTATTTT,CASSSNQGLTGDTQYF
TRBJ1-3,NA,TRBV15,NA,TGTGCCACCAGCATCGGGTCTGGAAACACCATATATTTT,CATSIGSGNTIYF
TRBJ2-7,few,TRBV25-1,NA,TGTGCCAGCAGTGTAATCCACGAGCAGTACTTC,CASSVIHEQYF
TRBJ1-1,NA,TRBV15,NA,TGTGCCACCAGCAGAGACAGGGGGAACACTGAAGCTTTCTTT,CATSRDRGNTEAFF
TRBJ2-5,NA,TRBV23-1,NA,TGCGCCAGCAGTCAATCGGCGAGGTCCAGGGGGGAAGAGACCCAGTACTTC,CASSQSARSRGEETQYF
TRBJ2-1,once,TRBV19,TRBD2,TGTGCCAGCCATACTAGCGGAATATACAATGAGCAGTTCTTC,CASHTSGIYNEQFF
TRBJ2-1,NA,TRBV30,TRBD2,TGTGCCTATACAAGCGGGGGTCTTAAGCAGTTCTTC,CAYTSGGLKQFF
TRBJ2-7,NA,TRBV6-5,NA,TGTGCCAGCACTTCAGGGGCAGACTACGAGCAGTACTTC,CASTSGADYEQYF
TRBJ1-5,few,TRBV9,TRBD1,TGTGCCAGCAGCGTGACAGGGGCCAATCAGCCCCAGCATTTT,CASSVTGANQPQHF
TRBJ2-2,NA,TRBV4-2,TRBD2,TGTGCCAGCAGCCAAGAGACTAGCGCCTCCACCGGGGAGCTGTTTTTT,CASSQETSASTGELFF
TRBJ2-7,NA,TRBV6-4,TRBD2,TGTGCCAGCAGTTGGACTAGCGGCTACGAGCAGTACTTC,CASSWTSGYEQYF
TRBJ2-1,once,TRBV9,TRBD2,TGTGCCAGCAGCGTAGTCGGGACTAGCGGCCCACTTTCCTACAATGAGCAGTTCTTC,CASSVVGTSGPLSYNEQFF
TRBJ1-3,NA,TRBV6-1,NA,TGTGCCAGCAGTGACCAGGGCGGGACTGGAAACACCATATATTTT,CASSDQGGTGNTIYF
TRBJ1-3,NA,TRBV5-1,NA,TGCGCCAGCAGCTTTCAGGGTGCTGGAAACACCATATATTTT,CASSFQGAGNTIYF
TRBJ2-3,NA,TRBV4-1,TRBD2,TGCGCCAGCAGCCAAGCCGGGACTAGCGGTAGCACAGATACGCAGTATTTT,CASSQAGTSGSTDTQYF
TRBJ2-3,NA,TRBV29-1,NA,TGCAGCGTTGATGAGGAAGATGCTACGCAGTATTTT,CSVDEEDATQYF
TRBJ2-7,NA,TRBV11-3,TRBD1,TGTGCCAGCAGCCCGACAGGGGGGACCTACGAGCAGTACTTC,CASSPTGGTYEQYF
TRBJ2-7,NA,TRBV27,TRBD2,TGTGCCAGCAGTTCGCTAGCGGGAGGGCTCGAGCAGTACTTC,CASSSLAGGLEQYF
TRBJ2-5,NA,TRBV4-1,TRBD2,TGCGCCAGCAGCCACACCCCACCTACTAGCGGGGCCGAGACCCAGTACTTC,CASSHTPPTSGAETQYF
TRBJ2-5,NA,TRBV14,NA,TGTGCCAGCAGCCATTGGTCTAGGGATGGGGCGACCCAGTACTTC,CASSHWSRDGATQYF
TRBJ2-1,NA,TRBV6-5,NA,TGTGCCAGCACGGTCGGGTCTGGCAATGAGCAGTTCTTC,CASTVGSGNEQFF
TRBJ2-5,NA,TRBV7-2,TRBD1,TGTGCCAGCAGCCCGACAGGGGCGGAGACCCAGTACTTC,CASSPTGAETQYF
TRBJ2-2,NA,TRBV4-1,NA,TGCGCCAGCAGCCCGGCTCCGACTAGTCCCCTAACCGGGGAGCTGTTTTTT,CASSPAPTSPLTGELFF
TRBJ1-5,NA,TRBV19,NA,TGTGCCAGTAGCTCCGGGACACAGAGCAATCAGCCCCAGCATTTT,CASSSGTQSNQPQHF
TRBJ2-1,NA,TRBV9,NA,TGTGCCAGCACCGTGGGGGGAGTCGACTCCTTTGGTGAGCAGTTCTTC,CASTVGGVDSFGEQFF
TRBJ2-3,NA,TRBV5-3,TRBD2,TGTGCCAGAAGCTTGGCCCGCGGGGGACGAACAGATACGCAGTATTTT,CARSLARGGRTDTQYF
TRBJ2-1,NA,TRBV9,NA,TGTGCCAGCAGCGCCACCGGGTCCCCTAACGATGAGCAGTTCTTC,CASSATGSPNDEQFF
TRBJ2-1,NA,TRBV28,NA,TGTGCCAGCAGTTTCCGCCGACTAGGGGCTGAGCAGTTCTTC,CASSFRRLGAEQFF
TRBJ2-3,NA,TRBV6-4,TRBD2,TGTGCCAGCAGTGTCGGCGGGAGGAGGACAGATACGCAGTATTTT,CASSVGGRRTDTQYF
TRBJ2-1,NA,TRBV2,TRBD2,TGTGCCAGCAGCGACCCGGGACTAGCGGGATATCGTGAGCAGTTCTTC,CASSDPGLAGYREQFF
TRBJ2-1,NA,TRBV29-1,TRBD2,TGCAGCGCCAGAACCCCGGGACTAGCGGGACGCGGGCCGTTCTTC,CSARTPGLAGRGPFF
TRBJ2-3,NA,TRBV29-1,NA,TGCAGCGTTGACGGCGGGACTAGCACAGATACGCAGTATTTT,CSVDGGTSTDTQYF
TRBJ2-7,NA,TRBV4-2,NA,TGTGCCAGCAGCCTAAACTACGAGCAGTACTTC,CASSLNYEQYF
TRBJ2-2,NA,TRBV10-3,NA,TGTGCCATCAATACGAGGGACACCGGGGAGCTGTTTTTT,CAINTRDTGELFF
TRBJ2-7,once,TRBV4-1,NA,TGCGCCAGCAGCCTACCGGAGGGCAACGAGCAGTACTTC,CASSLPEGNEQYF
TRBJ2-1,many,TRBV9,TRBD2,TGTGCCAGCAGCGTAGGAGCGGGAGGATACAATGAGCAGTTCTTC,CASSVGAGGYNEQFF
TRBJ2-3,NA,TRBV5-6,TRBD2,TGTGCCAGCAGCTTAAGACTAGCGGGGACAGATACGCAGTATTTT,CASSLRLAGTDTQYF
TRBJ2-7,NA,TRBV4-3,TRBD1,TGCGCCAGCAGCCAAGGAATAACAGGGGGCTTCTACGAGCAGTACTTC,CASSQGITGGFYEQYF
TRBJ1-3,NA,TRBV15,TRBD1,TGTGCCACCAGCAGAGATTCCGGGACAGGGCCTGGAAACACCATATATTTT,CATSRDSGTGPGNTIYF
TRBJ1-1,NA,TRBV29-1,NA,TGCAGCGTTGACTTGGGGCTGAACACTGAAGCTTTCTTT,CSVDLGLNTEAFF
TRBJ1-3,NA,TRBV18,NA,TGTGCCAGCTCAACAGGGTCCGGAAACACCATATATTTT,CASSTGSGNTIYF
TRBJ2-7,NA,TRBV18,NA,TGTGCCAGCTCACCGGCCGGACACCCAATCGAGCAGTACTTC,CASSPAGHPIEQYF
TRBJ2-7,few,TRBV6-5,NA,TGTGCCAGCAGTTACTCCGCCCAGACCTACGAGCAGTACTTC,CASSYSAQTYEQYF
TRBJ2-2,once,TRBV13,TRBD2,TGTGCCAGCAGCTTCGGAGCGGGAGGGCCCGCCGGGGAGCTGTTTTTT,CASSFGAGGPAGELFF
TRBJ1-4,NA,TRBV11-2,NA,TGTGCCAGCCGGCGGCTCGGGGATGAAAAACTGTTTTTT,CASRRLGDEKLFF
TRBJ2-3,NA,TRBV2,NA,TGTGCCAGCAGTGAAGGTCAGGGCCCAGATACGCAGTATTTT,CASSEGQGPDTQYF
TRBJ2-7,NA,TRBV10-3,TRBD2,TGTGCCATCAGTGAGGAGGCCGGGACTAGCGGTTACGAGCAGTACTTC,CAISEEAGTSGYEQYF
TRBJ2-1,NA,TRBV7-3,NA,TGTGCCAGCAGCCTATCCACCGGGAGCACCTACAATGAGCAGTTCTTC,CASSLSTGSTYNEQFF
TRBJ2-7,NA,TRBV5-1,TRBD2,TGCGCCAGCAGCTTATCGGAACTAGCGGTCTTAGTGAGCTCCTACGAGCAGTACTTC,CASSLSELAVLVSSYEQYF
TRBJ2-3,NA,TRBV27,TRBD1,TGTGCCAGCAGTCTCGACAGGGGGGTCTTGACAGATACGCAGTATTTT,CASSLDRGVLTDTQYF
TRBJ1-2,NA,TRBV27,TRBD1,TGTGCCAGCAGTTTTGGACAGGGGGACGGCTACACCTTC,CASSFGQGDGYTF